Listed below are T cell receptor beta chains from one sample, sequenced in a study of blood T cell repertoires in COVID-19. TCRdb keeps only in-frame clones here, not all; method: immunoSEQ multiplex PCR. The sample shows under 250,000 clones, 90% of them seen only once. The sequenced sample was peripheral blood. The source is a man under 40 with COVID-19, enrolled during active disease. The CDR3 runs from the conserved cysteine through the conserved F or W. The order of the fields is D gene, clone size, J gene, V gene, CDR3 DNA, CDR3 protein. D genes are given only for firm matches. Expanded clones are given a class, and other clones once, few, many or no size at all.

>TRBD1|few|TRBJ1-3|TRBV2
TGTGCCAGCAGGGGACAGGTCTCTGGAAACACCATATATTTT
CASRGQVSGNTIYF
>-|-|TRBJ1-6|TRBV15
TGTGCCACCAGCAAGCGGGGGCAACCGTATAATTCACCCCTCCACTTT
CATSKRGQPYNSPLHF
>-|-|TRBJ1-1|TRBV6-6
TGTGCCAGCAGTCCATTCACAGTCCCGACCTTT
CASSPFTVPTF
>-|-|TRBJ1-6|TRBV3-1/TRBV3-2
TGTGCCAGCAGCCAATTTATAGTGCCTAGTTCACCCCTCCACTTT
CASSQFIVPSSPLHF
>TRBD1|-|TRBJ2-2|TRBV2
TGTGCCAGCAGCTGGACAGGGGGGACCGGGGAGCTGTTTTTT
CASSWTGGTGELFF
>-|once|TRBJ1-3|TRBV19
TGTGCCAGTAGTATGGGACACCCCATTCGGTACACCATATATTTT
CASSMGHPIRYTIYF
>TRBD2|-|TRBJ2-7|TRBV29-1
TGCAGCGTTGGACGTCTAGCGGGCACAACCCCCTACGAGCAGTACTTC
CSVGRLAGTTPYEQYF
>TRBD1|once|TRBJ1-5|TRBV29-1
TGCAGCGTCGGGACAGATAATCAGCCCCAGCATTTT
CSVGTDNQPQHF
>TRBD2|-|TRBJ2-3|TRBV18
TGTGCCAGCTCACTACTAGCGGGGTCGCCCTCAGATACGCAGTATTTT
CASSLLAGSPSDTQYF
>TRBD1|once|TRBJ1-4|TRBV10-1
TGCGCCAGCAGGGGACAGTCTGAAAAACTGTTTTTT
CASRGQSEKLFF
>TRBD1|-|TRBJ2-2|TRBV7-2
TGTGCCAGCAGCTCGGGACAGGGAAACACCGGGGAGCTGTTTTTT
CASSSGQGNTGELFF